This T cell receptor (beta chain) was sequenced in a study of blood T cell repertoires in COVID-19 (dated by TCRdb to the early 2020s). As for the study more broadly: Collaborator samples came from the United States, Italy and Spain and covered acute and convalescent phases of COVID-19. The samples were drawn from the first 160 participants of the ongoing ImmuneRACE study and from 950 to 1,500 subjects provided by 6 global collaborators. The dataset comprised deeply sampled blood TCRbeta repertoires from subjects exposed to, actively infected with, or recovered from COVID-19. Sample metadata almost always included a de-identified subject ID, COVID-19 status, age in years and sex. HLA class I and class II types, where available, came from metadata supplied by the sample provider rather than from assay-based typing. A freely available public database, intended as a resource for researchers studying the immune response to SARS-CoV-2, is where the repertoires were released. The material from the prospective study consisted of cDNA or gDNA derived from T cells, B-cell-depleted T cells, or PBMCs.

Each collaborating institution followed its own protocols to collect whole blood in K2EDTA tubes. For TCRbeta analysis, collaborators shipped samples as frozen whole blood, isolated PBMCs, or DNA extracted from either of those sample types. Overall results and qualifications from the work: The quantity of clinical and demographic metadata differed by source and by participant and was supplied without curation.

The immunoSEQ Assay, a bias-controlled multiplex PCR, was used to amplify TCRbeta CDR3 regions from genomic DNA. The authors processed their data as follows. Nucleated cell counts per sample were estimated from amplification of reference gene primers within the assay. To quantify the absolute abundance of each unique TCRbeta CDR3 rearrangement, sequence reads were collapsed and filtered. For each sample, productive Simpson clonality was calculated as the square root of Simpson's diversity index over productive rearrangements. The source is immuneACCESS, and TCRdb retained only in-frame sequences with V and J called. Part of the clones is not carried over; for the studies checked, unresolved V genes explain less than half of this, and the remainder is unexplained. The V and J calls and clone size are taken from that table; D and trimming were inferred from the DNA. In this sample the table shows nearly 110,000 clones, more than 80% of which occur a single time. 11% to 15% of the sample rests with the top ten.

Counted from cysteine to phenylalanine, this CDR3 has 15 amino acids. Kept here is only the CDR3 DNA, which spans 45 bases and is read in frame from base 1. The germline V gene provides CDR1 SGHVS and CDR2 FNYEAQ. The V end loses 6 bases and the J end loses 5 bases, and a stretch of 18 bases separates them. With regard to this clone: Its antigen is currently not known. No much larger clonotype is one base removed from it; base qualities were not supplied.

Recombination connected TRBV7-6 to TRBJ2-3, and perhaps TRBD1 as D gene, on 6 matching bases. The source material was peripheral blood. The clonotype originates from a woman aged 55 to 70 with acute or convalescent COVID-19. The encoded CDR3 is CASSFRDTSEDTQYF. The DNA is as follows: TGTGCCAGCAGTTTCCGGGACACCTCAGAAGATACGCAGTATTTT. Extended through the reference TRBV7-6 and TRBJ2-3 proteins, this CDR3 yields the full variable domain: GAGVSQSPRYKVTKRGQDVALRCDPISGHVSLYWYRQALGQGPEFLTYFNYEAQQDKSGLPNDRFSAERPEGSISTLTIQRTEQRDSAMYRCASSFRDTSEDTQYFGPGTRLTVL.